This T cell receptor (beta chain) was recovered during a study of T cell responses to AZD1222 COVID-19 vaccine. Sequencing used immunoSEQ multiplex PCR; TCRdb keeps in-frame clones, though not all of them. The sample lists some 66,000 clones, roughly nine tenths occurring once. V was clipped by 8 bases and J by 7 bases, with 12 bases between them. The CDR3 is made up of 13 amino acids. Germline V gene data show CDR1 as SGHTA and CDR2 as FQGNSA. This TCR came from an adult who received the AZD1222 COVID-19 vaccine. The chain recombines TRBV7-2 with TRBJ1-6; TRBD1 might be the D (6 bases). The material was peripheral blood, obtained 28 days after the second AZD1222 dose. The CDR3 region has the DNA TGTGCCAGCGGGACACAGCGCAATTCACCCCTCCACTTT. Translated: CASGTQRNSPLHF. Using reference TRBV7-2 and TRBJ1-6 for the parts outside the CDR3, the full variable domain is GAGVSQSPSNKVTEKGKDVELRCDPISGHTALYWYRQSLGQGLEFLIYFQGNSAPDKSGLPSDRFSAERTGGSVSTLTIQRTQQEDSAVYLCASGTQRNSPLHFGNGTRLTVT.